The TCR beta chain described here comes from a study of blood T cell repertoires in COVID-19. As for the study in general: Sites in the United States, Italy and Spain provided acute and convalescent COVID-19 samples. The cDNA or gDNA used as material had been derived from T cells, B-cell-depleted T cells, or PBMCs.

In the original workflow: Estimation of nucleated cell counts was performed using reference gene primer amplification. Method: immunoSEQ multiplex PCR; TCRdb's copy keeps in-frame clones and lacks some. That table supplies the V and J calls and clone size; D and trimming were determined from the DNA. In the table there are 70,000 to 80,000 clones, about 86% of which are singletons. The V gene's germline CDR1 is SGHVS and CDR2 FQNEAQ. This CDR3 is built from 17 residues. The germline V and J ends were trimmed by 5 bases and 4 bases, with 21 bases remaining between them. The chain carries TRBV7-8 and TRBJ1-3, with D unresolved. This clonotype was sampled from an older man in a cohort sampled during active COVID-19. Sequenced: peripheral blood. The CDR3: CASSPQISLKEGNTIYF. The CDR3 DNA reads TGTGCCAGCAGCCCGCAAATCAGCCTCAAGGAGGGAAACACCATATATTTT.